This entry is about one T cell receptor beta chain. The antigen is unknown. This specimen comes from a study of cytomegalovirus exposure and HLA in healthy donors. Study-wide results and limits: Indistinguishability led to the exclusion of some V segments, TRBV6-2 and TRBV6-3 included.

V was clipped by 4 bases and J by 0 bases, with 13 bases between them. The V gene's germline CDR1 is LGHNA and CDR2 YNFKEQ. The length of the CDR3 is 16 residues. The PCR ran on 60 Vbeta and 13 Jbeta primers. TCRdb's copy holds only in-frame clones and misses some; the assay was immunoSEQ multiplex PCR. The repertoire holds around 120,000 clones, 60% to 85% seen once, with about 3.5% in the top ten. The clonotype originates from a woman in her twenties or thirties in good health and CMV-seropositive. What was sequenced was PBMCs. The chain is built from TRBV4-2 and TRBJ1-3; D gene ambiguous. The DNA of the CDR3 is TGTGCCAGCAGCCGAGACCCGGTCCTCTCTGGAAACACCATATATTTT. Translated, it gives CASSRDPVLSGNTIYF.